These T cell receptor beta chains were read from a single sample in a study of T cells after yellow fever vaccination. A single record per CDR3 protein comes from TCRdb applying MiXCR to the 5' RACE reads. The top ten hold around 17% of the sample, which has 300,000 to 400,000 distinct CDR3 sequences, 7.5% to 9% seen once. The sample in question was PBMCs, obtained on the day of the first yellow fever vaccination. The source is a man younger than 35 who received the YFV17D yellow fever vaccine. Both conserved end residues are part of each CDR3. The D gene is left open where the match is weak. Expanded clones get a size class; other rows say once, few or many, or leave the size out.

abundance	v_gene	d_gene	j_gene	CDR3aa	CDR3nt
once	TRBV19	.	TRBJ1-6	CASSSRWDLNGNNSPLHF	TGTGCCAGTAGTTCACGGTGGGACCTCAACGGCAATAATTCACCCCTCCACTTT
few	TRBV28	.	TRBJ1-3	CASHGQGQLISGNTIYF	TGTGCCAGTCACGGCCAGGGGCAACTGATCTCTGGAAACACCATATATTTT
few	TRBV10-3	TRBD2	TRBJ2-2	CAIRRLYGGGNTGELFF	TGTGCCATCCGCCGATTGTATGGCGGGGGTAACACCGGGGAGCTGTTTTTT
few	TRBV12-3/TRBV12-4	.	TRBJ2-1	CASSFGSPYDEQFF	TGTGCCAGCAGTTTTGGCAGCCCTTACGATGAGCAGTTCTTC
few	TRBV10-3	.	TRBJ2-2	CAISEKEAHAGELFF	TGTGCCATCAGTGAGAAGGAGGCCCACGCCGGGGAGCTGTTTTTT
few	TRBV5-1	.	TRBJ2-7	CASSWGLAYEQYF	TGCGCCAGCAGCTGGGGGCTAGCCTACGAGCAGTACTTC
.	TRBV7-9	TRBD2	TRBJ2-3	CASSSQNSGAATDTQYF	TGTGCCAGCAGCTCGCAGAATAGCGGGGCCGCCACAGATACGCAGTATTTT
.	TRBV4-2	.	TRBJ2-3	CASSQRYRATDTQYF	TGTGCCAGCAGCCAAAGGTACAGGGCTACGGATACGCAGTATTTT
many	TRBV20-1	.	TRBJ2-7	CSASLPGSTYEQYF	TGCAGTGCTAGTCTCCCGGGGTCTACCTACGAGCAGTACTTC
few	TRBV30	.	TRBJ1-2	CAWNGFPYGYTF	TGTGCCTGGAACGGATTCCCCTATGGCTACACCTTC
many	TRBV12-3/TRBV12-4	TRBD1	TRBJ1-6	CASSSSGTGPSPLHF	TGTGCCAGCAGTTCTTCCGGGACAGGGCCCTCACCCCTCCACTTT
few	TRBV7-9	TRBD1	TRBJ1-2	CASSLYGTVGGYTF	TGTGCCAGCAGCCTATACGGGACAGTCGGCGGCTACACCTTC
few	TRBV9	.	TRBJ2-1	CASSAQNRVGEQFF	TGTGCCAGCAGCGCGCAGAACAGGGTCGGGGAGCAGTTCTTC
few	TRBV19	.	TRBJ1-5	CASSDPYRSGQPQHF	TGTGCCAGTAGCGATCCATACCGGAGCGGGCAGCCCCAGCATTTT
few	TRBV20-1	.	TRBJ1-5	CSARILGAGSNQPQHF	TGCAGTGCTAGGATTCTTGGGGCGGGCAGCAATCAGCCCCAGCATTTT
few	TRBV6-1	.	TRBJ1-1	CASRPSFEGYTEAFF	TGTGCCAGCAGGCCCAGCTTCGAAGGGTACACTGAAGCTTTCTTT
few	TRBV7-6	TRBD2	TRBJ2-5	CASSLGGLAGANDEETQYF	TGTGCCAGCAGCTTAGGAGGGCTAGCGGGGGCTAACGATGAGGAGACCCAGTACTTC
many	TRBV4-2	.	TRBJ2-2	CASSQRASNTGELFF	TGTGCCAGCAGCCAACGCGCGTCGAACACCGGGGAGCTGTTTTTT
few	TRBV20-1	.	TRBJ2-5	CSARDAPGLGQETQYF	TGCAGTGCTAGAGACGCCCCCGGGCTGGGGCAAGAGACCCAGTACTTC
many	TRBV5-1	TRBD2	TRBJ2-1	CASSLEPASGYNEQFF	TGCGCCAGCAGCTTGGAGCCGGCTAGCGGGTACAATGAGCAGTTCTTC
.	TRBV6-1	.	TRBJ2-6	CASSEMGAGANVLTF	TGTGCCAGCAGTGAGATGGGGGCTGGGGCCAACGTCCTGACTTTC
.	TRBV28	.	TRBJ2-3	CASSLSRERDF	TGTGCCAGCAGTTTATCTAGGGAGAGGGATTTT
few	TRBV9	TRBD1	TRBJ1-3	CASSVEGQGGNTIYF	TGTGCCAGCAGCGTAGAGGGACAGGGAGGAAACACCATATATTTT
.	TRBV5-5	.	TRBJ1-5	CASSLDQKPYQPQHF	TGTGCCAGCAGCTTGGACCAGAAGCCTTATCAGCCCCAGCATTTT
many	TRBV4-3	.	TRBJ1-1	CASSQDWGNTEAFF	TGCGCCAGCAGCCAAGATTGGGGGAACACTGAAGCTTTCTTT
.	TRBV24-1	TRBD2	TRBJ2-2	CATSDLAGRGANTGELFF	TGTGCCACCAGTGATTTGGCGGGTCGGGGGGCGAACACCGGGGAGCTGTTTTTT
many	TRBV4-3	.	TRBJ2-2	CASSQSPDTGELFF	TGCGCCAGCAGCCAATCGCCGGACACCGGGGAGCTGTTTTTT
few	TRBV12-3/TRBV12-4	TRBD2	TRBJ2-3	CASSSHLQRGPDTQYF	TGTGCCAGCAGTAGCCACCTACAGCGGGGGCCGGATACGCAGTATTTT
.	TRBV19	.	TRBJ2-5	CASSIRGGTETQYF	TGTGCCAGTAGTATAAGGGGGGGCACAGAGACCCAGTACTTC
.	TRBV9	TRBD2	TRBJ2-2	CASSVVSSLSSGGPGRELFF	TGTGCCAGCAGCGTAGTTTCGTCTTTGTCTAGCGGGGGGCCCGGCCGGGAGCTGTTTTTT
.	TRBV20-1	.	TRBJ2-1	CSALMGGKQFF	TGCAGTGCCCTAATGGGGGGTAAGCAGTTCTTC
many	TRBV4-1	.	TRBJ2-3	CASSQLAGGDTQYF	TGCGCCAGCAGCCAACTAGCCGGAGGCGATACGCAGTATTTT
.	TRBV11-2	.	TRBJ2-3	CASSLFLEDTQYF	TGTGCCAGCAGCCTCTTCCTCGAGGATACGCAGTATTTT
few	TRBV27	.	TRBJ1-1	CASSPTLGGGAFF	TGTGCCAGCAGTCCGACCTTGGGGGGGGGAGCTTTCTTT
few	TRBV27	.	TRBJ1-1	CASSPTGTKAFF	TGTGCCAGCAGTCCCACCGGAACTAAAGCTTTCTTT
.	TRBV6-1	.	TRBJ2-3	CASYSWGTDTQYF	TGTGCCAGCTACTCTTGGGGCACAGATACGCAGTATTTT
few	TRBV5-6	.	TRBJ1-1	CASRRTGEGNTEAFF	TGTGCCAGCAGACGTACTGGTGAGGGGAACACTGAAGCTTTCTTT
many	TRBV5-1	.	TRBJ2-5	CASRGEETQYF	TGTGCCAGCAGGGGGGAAGAGACCCAGTACTTC
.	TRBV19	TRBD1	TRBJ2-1	CASSAWGQGVHNEQFF	TGTGCCAGTAGTGCCTGGGGACAGGGGGTCCACAATGAGCAGTTCTTC